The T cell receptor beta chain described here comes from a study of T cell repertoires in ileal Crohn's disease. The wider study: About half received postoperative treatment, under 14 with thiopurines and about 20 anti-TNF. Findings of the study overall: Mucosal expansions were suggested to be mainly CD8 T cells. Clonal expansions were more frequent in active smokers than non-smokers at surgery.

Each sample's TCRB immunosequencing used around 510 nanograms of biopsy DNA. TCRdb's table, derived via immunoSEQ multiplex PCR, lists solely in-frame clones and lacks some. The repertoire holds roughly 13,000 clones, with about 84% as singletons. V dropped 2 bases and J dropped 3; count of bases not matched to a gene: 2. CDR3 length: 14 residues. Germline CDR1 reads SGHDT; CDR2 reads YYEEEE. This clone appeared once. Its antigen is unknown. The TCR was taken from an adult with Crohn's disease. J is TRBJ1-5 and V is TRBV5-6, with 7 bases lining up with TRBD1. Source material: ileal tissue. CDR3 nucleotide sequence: TGTGCCAGCAGCTTACAGGGGAACAATCAGCCCCAGCATTTT. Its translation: CASSLQGNNQPQHF.